The rows below give T cell receptor beta chains drawn from one sample of a study of OX40 agonist ivuxolimab in advanced cancers. Sequencing used immunoSEQ multiplex PCR; TCRdb keeps in-frame clones, though not all of them. The table has tens of thousands of clones, more than 70% seen once. The sequencing used CD4+ or CD8+ T cells sorted from blood, collected in a trial of the OX40 agonist ivuxolimab. The source is an adult with an advanced solid tumor such as melanoma, head and neck, liver or kidney cancer. Each CDR3 is given with its conserved first and last residue. A D gene is named only where the DNA matches it firmly. Clone size is given for some rows only: seen once, a few or many times, or a class if the clone is expanded.

clone_size,d_call,v_call,cdr3_length,j_call,cdr3_aa,cdr3_nt
once,NA,TRBV7-2,14,TRBJ2-2,CASSLRPSLGELFF,TGTGCCAGCAGCTTAAGACCGAGCTTGGGGGAGCTGTTTTTT
once,TRBD1,TRBV7-2,16,TRBJ2-7,CASSARTGGDSYEQYF,TGTGCCAGCAGCGCCCGGACAGGGGGAGACTCCTACGAGCAGTACTTC
NA,NA,TRBV12-5,16,TRBJ1-2,CASGLVEVRGVYGYTF,TGTGCTAGTGGTTTGGTAGAGGTCAGGGGTGTCTATGGCTACACCTTC
NA,NA,TRBV4-2,14,TRBJ2-7,CASSQVAGTYEQYF,TGTGCCAGCAGCCAAGTTGCGGGTACCTACGAGCAGTACTTC
few,TRBD2,TRBV5-1,14,TRBJ2-7,CASSPSGAGGEQYF,TGCGCCAGCAGCCCCTCTGGGGCGGGGGGAGAGCAGTACTTC
NA,TRBD1,TRBV6-5,14,TRBJ2-5,CASSRQGKKETQYF,TGTGCCAGCAGTCGACAGGGGAAAAAAGAGACCCAGTACTTC
NA,TRBD1,TRBV29-1,12,TRBJ2-2,CSAGQSTGELFF,TGCAGCGCGGGACAGTCCACCGGGGAGCTGTTTTTT
NA,NA,TRBV4-3,15,TRBJ1-6,CASSQKFQENSPLHF,TGCGCCAGCAGCCAAAAATTCCAAGAAAATTCACCCCTCCACTTT
NA,NA,TRBV4-3,15,TRBJ2-1,CASSRGGPTYNEQFF,TGCGCCAGCAGCCGCGGCGGGCCGACCTACAATGAGCAGTTCTTC
once,TRBD1,TRBV9,16,TRBJ2-6,CASSVDRGPGANVLTF,TGTGCCAGCAGCGTAGACAGGGGGCCTGGGGCCAACGTCCTGACTTTC
NA,NA,TRBV18,15,TRBJ2-7,CASSPRGTTAYEQYF,TGTGCCAGCTCACCACGGGGGACGACGGCCTACGAGCAGTACTTC
NA,NA,TRBV11-2,14,TRBJ2-3,CASTLGSSTDTQYF,TGTGCCAGCACCCTGGGATCTAGCACAGATACGCAGTATTTT
NA,NA,TRBV5-1,14,TRBJ1-5,CASSLGTANQPQHF,TGCGCCAGCAGCTTGGGGACGGCTAATCAGCCCCAGCATTTT
once,NA,TRBV5-1,16,TRBJ2-3,CASSLVVSGGADTQYF,TGCGCCAGCAGCTTGGTTGTTAGCGGAGGGGCAGATACGCAGTATTTT
NA,NA,TRBV5-1,17,TRBJ1-1,CASSLIPGSKLNTEAFF,TGCGCCAGCAGCTTGATTCCCGGGAGTAAATTGAACACTGAAGCTTTCTTT
NA,NA,TRBV7-9,14,TRBJ2-3,CASSPPSTPDTQYF,TGTGCCAGCAGCCCTCCTTCGACCCCAGATACGCAGTATTTT
once,NA,TRBV19,13,TRBJ2-6,CASSPAWANVLTF,TGTGCCAGTAGCCCCGCCTGGGCCAACGTCCTGACTTTC
NA,NA,TRBV2,14,TRBJ1-1,CASSWGQINTEAFF,TGTGCCAGCAGCTGGGGACAAATCAACACTGAAGCTTTCTTT
NA,TRBD1,TRBV10-1,13,TRBJ1-1,CAGGGQVKTEAFF,TGCGCCGGAGGGGGACAGGTGAAAACTGAAGCTTTCTTT
NA,TRBD2,TRBV9,15,TRBJ2-5,CASSVVGQGGQTQYF,TGTGCCAGCAGCGTAGTGGGTCAGGGAGGGCAGACCCAGTACTTC
NA,NA,TRBV5-1,14,TRBJ1-3,CASSYETEGNTIYF,TGCGCCAGCAGCTATGAGACAGAAGGAAACACCATATATTTT
NA,NA,TRBV4-1,15,TRBJ1-4,CASSQGRGTNEKLFF,TGCGCCAGCAGCCAAGGGCGGGGAACTAATGAAAAACTGTTTTTT
NA,NA,TRBV9,14,TRBJ2-5,CASSDLGGDGKQYF,TGTGCCAGCAGCGACCTAGGAGGGGACGGTAAGCAGTACTTC
few,NA,TRBV19,12,TRBJ1-5,CASSQSNQPQHF,TGTGCCAGTAGTCAAAGCAATCAGCCCCAGCATTTT
NA,TRBD1,TRBV5-6,17,TRBJ2-4,CASSTLDRGLWGNIQYF,TGTGCCAGCAGCACGTTAGACAGGGGGCTATGGGGAAACATTCAGTACTTC
NA,TRBD2,TRBV5-6,13,TRBJ2-3,CASSLAGVDTQYF,TGTGCCAGCAGCTTAGCGGGGGTTGATACGCAGTATTTT
NA,NA,TRBV5-4,16,TRBJ2-5,CASSLAPVGGRETQYF,TGTGCCAGCAGCTTGGCGCCGGTGGGGGGGCGGGAGACCCAGTACTTC
NA,NA,TRBV6-1,14,TRBJ1-5,CASSAQDSNQPQHF,TGTGCCAGCAGTGCGCAGGATTCCAATCAGCCCCAGCATTTT
NA,TRBD2,TRBV19,14,TRBJ2-5,CASREGSGWETQYF,TGTGCTTCTAGGGAGGGGTCCGGCTGGGAGACCCAGTACTTC
NA,NA,TRBV5-4,12,TRBJ1-3,CASSLNGNTIYF,TGTGCCAGCAGCTTGAATGGAAACACCATATATTTT
NA,NA,TRBV9,14,TRBJ1-1,CASSALSGGTEAFF,TGTGCCAGCAGCGCCTTATCGGGTGGCACTGAAGCTTTCTTT
NA,NA,TRBV5-4,14,TRBJ2-3,CASSFLDSTDTQYF,TGTGCCAGCAGCTTCTTGGACAGCACAGATACGCAGTATTTT
once,TRBD1,TRBV7-2,18,TRBJ2-1,CASRPRAGQGLVYNEQFF,TGTGCCAGCAGGCCGAGGGCGGGACAGGGCCTGGTCTACAATGAGCAGTTCTTC
NA,TRBD2,TRBV10-3,14,TRBJ2-5,CAITSGELKETQYF,TGTGCCATAACTAGCGGGGAGCTCAAAGAGACCCAGTACTTC
NA,TRBD2,TRBV5-1,15,TRBJ2-2,CASPGGASNTGELFF,TGCGCCAGCCCCGGGGGGGCCTCGAACACCGGGGAGCTGTTTTTT
NA,NA,TRBV7-9,12,TRBJ1-6,CASSYGQTPLHF,TGTGCCAGCAGCTACGGACAGACACCCCTCCACTTT
NA,NA,TRBV6-1,14,TRBJ1-2,CASSPKSNRGGYTF,TGTGCCAGCAGCCCCAAATCCAACCGGGGTGGCTACACCTTC
once,TRBD1,TRBV6-1,15,TRBJ2-2,CASRLTGQPTGELFF,TGTGCCAGCAGGCTAACGGGACAGCCCACCGGGGAGCTGTTTTTT
NA,NA,TRBV21-1,17,TRBJ1-2,CASSKAAESPTPRGYTF,TGTGCCAGCAGCAAAGCCGCAGAGTCACCAACGCCACGGGGCTACACCTTC
once,NA,TRBV5-6,14,TRBJ2-7,CASSLSFGGYEQYF,TGTGCCAGCAGCTTGTCGTTCGGGGGTTACGAGCAGTACTTC
NA,NA,TRBV2,14,TRBJ1-2,CASSGGGRDDGYTF,TGTGCCAGCAGTGGGGGGGGCAGGGATGATGGCTACACCTTC
NA,NA,TRBV5-6,16,TRBJ1-3,CASRSGGPSSGNTIYF,TGTGCCAGCAGGAGCGGCGGACCTAGCTCTGGAAACACCATATATTTT
NA,TRBD1,TRBV19,13,TRBJ2-7,CASRDRGIHEQYF,TGTGCCAGTAGAGACAGGGGGATCCACGAGCAGTACTTC
NA,NA,TRBV7-8,15,TRBJ2-5,CASSSDPTRAETQYF,TGTGCCAGCAGCTCGGACCCTACCCGGGCAGAGACCCAGTACTTC
NA,NA,TRBV20-1,11,TRBJ2-7,CSASAGNEQYF,TGCAGTGCTAGTGCAGGGAACGAGCAGTACTTC
NA,NA,TRBV10-3,14,TRBJ2-1,CAISESGDTGEQFF,TGTGCCATCAGTGAGTCAGGGGATACGGGTGAGCAGTTCTTC
NA,NA,TRBV21-1,13,TRBJ2-7,CASSPLGGPEQYF,TGTGCCAGCAGCCCCCTGGGGGGGCCCGAGCAGTACTTC